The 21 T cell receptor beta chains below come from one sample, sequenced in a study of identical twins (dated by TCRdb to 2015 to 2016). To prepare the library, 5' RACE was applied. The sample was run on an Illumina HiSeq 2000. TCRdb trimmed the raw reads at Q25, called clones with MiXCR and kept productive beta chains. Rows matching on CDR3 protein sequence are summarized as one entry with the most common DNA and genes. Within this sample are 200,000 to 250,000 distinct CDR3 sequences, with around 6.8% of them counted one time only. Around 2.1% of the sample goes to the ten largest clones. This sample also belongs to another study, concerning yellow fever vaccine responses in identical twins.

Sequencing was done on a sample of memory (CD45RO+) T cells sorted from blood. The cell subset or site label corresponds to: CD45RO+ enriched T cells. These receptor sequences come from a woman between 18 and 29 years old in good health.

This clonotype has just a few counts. As DNA, the CDR3 is TGTGCCAGCAGCTTTAGCGGGAGGGATACAGATACGCAGTATTTT. The encoded protein is CASSFSGRDTDTQYF. The gene calls are TRBV7-2 and TRBJ2-3; 11 positions agree with TRBD2. The CDR3 runs 15 residues. The V and J ends lost 3 bases and 3 bases, in that order; junction bases with no gene match: 2. CDR1 and CDR2 (germline): SGHTA, FQGNSA. Based on the CDR3 plus reference TRBV7-2 and TRBJ2-3, the full variable domain is GAGVSQSPSNKVTEKGKDVELRCDPISGHTALYWYRQSLGQGLEFLIYFQGNSAPDKSGLPSDRFSAERTGGSVSTLTIQRTQQEDSAVYLCASSFSGRDTDTQYFGPGTRLTVL.

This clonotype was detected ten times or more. CDR3 nucleotide sequence: TGTGCCAGCAGCTCGGGATTTTACGAGCAGTACTTC. It codes for CASSSGFYEQYF. The rearrangement joins TRBV5-6 to TRBJ2-7; perhaps TRBD2 as D (5 bases). This CDR3 contains 12 residues. V was pared by 3 bases and J by 4 bases, with 8 bases between. Per germline, CDR1 SGHDT and CDR2 YYEEEE.

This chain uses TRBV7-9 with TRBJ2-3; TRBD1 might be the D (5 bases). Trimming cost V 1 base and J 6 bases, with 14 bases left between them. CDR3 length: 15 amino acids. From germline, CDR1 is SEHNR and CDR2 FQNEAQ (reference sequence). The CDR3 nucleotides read TGTGCCAGCAGCTTAGGGGCAGGGTTTCTCGATACGCAGTATTTT. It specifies CASSLGAGFLDTQYF.

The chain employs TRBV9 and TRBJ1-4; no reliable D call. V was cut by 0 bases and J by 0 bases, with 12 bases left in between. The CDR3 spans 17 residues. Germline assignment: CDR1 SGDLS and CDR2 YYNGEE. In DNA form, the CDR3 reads TGTGCCAGCAGCGTAGGAATTCGGGGTTCAACTAATGAAAAACTGTTTTTT. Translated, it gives CASSVGIRGSTNEKLFF.

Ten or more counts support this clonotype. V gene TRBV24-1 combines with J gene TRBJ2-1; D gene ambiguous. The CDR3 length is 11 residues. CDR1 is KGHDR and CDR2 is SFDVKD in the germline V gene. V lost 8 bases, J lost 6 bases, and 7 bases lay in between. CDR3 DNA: TGTGCCACCACAGCTTTCAATGAGCAGTTCTTC. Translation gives CATTAFNEQFF.

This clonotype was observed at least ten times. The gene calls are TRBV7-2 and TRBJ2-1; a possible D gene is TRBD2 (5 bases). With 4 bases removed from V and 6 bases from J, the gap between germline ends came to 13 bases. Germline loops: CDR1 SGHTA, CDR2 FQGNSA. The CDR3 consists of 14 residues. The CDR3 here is CASSSATRPNEQFF. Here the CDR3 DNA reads TGTGCCAGCAGCTCGGCCACTAGGCCCAATGAGCAGTTCTTC.

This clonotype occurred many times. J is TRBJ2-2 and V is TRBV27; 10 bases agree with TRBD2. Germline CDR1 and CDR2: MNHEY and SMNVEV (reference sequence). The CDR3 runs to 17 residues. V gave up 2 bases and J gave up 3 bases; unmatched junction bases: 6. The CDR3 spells CASSLVASGGYTGELFF. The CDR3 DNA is TGTGCCAGCAGTTTAGTCGCTAGCGGGGGATACACCGGGGAGCTGTTTTTT.

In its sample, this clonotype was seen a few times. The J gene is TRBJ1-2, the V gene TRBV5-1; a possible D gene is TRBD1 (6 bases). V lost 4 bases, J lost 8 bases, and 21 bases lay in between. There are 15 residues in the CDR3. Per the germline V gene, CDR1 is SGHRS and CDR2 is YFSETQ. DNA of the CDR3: TGCGCCAGCAGCCTAGGACAGCTAGGGTTTGGCGGCTACACCTTC. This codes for CASSLGQLGFGGYTF.

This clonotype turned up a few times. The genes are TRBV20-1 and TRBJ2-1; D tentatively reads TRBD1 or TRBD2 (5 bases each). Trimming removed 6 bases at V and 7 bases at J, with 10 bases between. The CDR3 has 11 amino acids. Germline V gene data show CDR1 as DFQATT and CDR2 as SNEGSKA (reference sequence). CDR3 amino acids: CSAGTLNEQFF. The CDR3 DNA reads TGCAGTGCCGGGACCTTAAATGAGCAGTTCTTC.

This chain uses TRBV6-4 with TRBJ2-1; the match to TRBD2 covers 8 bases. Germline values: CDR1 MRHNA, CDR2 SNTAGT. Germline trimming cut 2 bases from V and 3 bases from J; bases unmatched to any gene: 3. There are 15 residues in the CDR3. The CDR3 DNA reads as TGTGCCAGCAGTGACGCGGGAGGAGGCTACAATGAGCAGTTCTTC. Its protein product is CASSDAGGGYNEQFF.

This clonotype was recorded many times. The CDR3 nucleotides are TGTGCCAGCAGCTTAGACCAGGCCTCTGGAAGGACCAATGAGCAGTTCTTC. It codes for CASSLDQASGRTNEQFF. The gene calls are TRBV7-2 and TRBJ2-1, with D hard to call. V was trimmed by 1 base and J by 6 bases, leaving 19 bases between them. From germline, CDR1 is SGHTA and CDR2 FQGNSA. There are 17 residues in the CDR3.

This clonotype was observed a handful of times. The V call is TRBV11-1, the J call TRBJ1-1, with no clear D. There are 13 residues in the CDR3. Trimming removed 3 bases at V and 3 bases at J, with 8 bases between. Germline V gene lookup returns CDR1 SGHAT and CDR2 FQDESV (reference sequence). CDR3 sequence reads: CASSLRRDTEAFF. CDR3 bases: TGTGCCAGCAGCTTGAGGCGGGACACTGAAGCTTTCTTT.

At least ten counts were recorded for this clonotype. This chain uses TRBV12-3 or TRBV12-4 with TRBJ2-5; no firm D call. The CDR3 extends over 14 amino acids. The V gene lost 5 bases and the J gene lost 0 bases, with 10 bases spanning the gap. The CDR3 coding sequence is TGTGCCAGCAGTACCAGTGGGTACCAAGAGACCCAGTACTTC. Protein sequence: CASSTSGYQETQYF.

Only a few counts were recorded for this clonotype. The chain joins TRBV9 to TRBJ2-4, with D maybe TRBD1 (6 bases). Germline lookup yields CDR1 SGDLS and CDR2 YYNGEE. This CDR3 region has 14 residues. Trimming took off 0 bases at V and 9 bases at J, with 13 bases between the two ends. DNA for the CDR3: TGTGCCAGCAGCGTAGACAGGGTACGGGGCATTCAGTACTTC. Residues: CASSVDRVRGIQYF. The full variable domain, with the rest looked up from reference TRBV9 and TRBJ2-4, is DSGVTQTPKHLITATGQRVTLRCSPRSGDLSVYWYQQSLDQGLQFLIQYYNGEERAKGNILERFSAQQFPDLHSELNLSSLELGDSALYFCASSVDRVRGIQYFGAGTRLSVL.

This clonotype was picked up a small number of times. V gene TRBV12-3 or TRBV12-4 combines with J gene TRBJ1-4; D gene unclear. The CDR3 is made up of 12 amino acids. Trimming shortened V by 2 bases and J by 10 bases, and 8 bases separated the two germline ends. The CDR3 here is CASSLSGVKLFF. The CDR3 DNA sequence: TGTGCCAGCAGTTTATCAGGTGTAAAACTGTTTTTT.

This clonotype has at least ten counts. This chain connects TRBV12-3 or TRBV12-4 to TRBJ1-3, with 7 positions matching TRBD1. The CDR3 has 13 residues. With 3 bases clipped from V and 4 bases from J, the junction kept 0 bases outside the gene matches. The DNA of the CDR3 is TGTGCCAGCAGTTTGGACAGGGGAAACACCATATATTTT. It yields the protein CASSLDRGNTIYF.

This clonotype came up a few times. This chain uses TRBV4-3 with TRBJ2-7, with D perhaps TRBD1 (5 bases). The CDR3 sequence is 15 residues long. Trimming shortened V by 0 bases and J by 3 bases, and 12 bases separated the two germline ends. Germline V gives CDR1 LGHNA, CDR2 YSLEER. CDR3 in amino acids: CASSQDRAEIYEQYF. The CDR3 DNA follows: TGCGCCAGCAGCCAAGACAGGGCCGAAATCTACGAGCAGTACTTC.

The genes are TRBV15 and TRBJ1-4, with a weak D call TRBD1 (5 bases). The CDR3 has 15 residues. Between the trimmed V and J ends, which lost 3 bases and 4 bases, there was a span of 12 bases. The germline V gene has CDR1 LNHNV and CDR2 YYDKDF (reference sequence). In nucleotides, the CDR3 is TGTGCCACCAGCAGGACGGGACTGAGTAATGAAAAACTGTTTTTT. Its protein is CATSRTGLSNEKLFF.

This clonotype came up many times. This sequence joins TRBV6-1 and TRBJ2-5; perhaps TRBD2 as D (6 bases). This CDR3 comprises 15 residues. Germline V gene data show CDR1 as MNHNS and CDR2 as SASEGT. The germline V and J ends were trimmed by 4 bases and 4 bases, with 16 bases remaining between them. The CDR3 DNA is TGTGCCAGCAGTGGTCGACACGGGGGAGGAGAGACCCAGTACTTC. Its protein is CASSGRHGGGETQYF.

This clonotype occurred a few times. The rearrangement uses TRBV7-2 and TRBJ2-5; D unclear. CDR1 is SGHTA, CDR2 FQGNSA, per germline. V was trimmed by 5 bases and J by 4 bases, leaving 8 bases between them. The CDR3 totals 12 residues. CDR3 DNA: TGTGCCAGCAGCCCCTCACTAGAGACCCAGTACTTC. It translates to CASSPSLETQYF.

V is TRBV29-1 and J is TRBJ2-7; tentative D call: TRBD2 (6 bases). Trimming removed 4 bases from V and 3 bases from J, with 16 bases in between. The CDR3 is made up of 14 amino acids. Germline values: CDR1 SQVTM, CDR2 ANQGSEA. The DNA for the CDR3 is TGCAGCGTTGTGTCGCGGGAATCAGTCTACGAGCAGTACTTC. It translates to CSVVSRESVYEQYF.